Listed here are 20 T cell receptor beta chains from one sample, sequenced in a study of T cells after yellow fever vaccination. TCRdb re-called the 5' RACE reads through MiXCR, storing one row per CDR3 protein. The data hold 300,000 to 350,000 distinct CDR3 sequences, with roughly 4.3% observed a single time. The input for sequencing was PBMCs, taken 15 days after the yellow fever booster vaccination. These receptor sequences come from a man between 18 and 35 years old who received the YFV17D yellow fever vaccine.

The chain is built from TRBV15 and TRBJ1-5, with 8 positions matching TRBD1. V lost 0 bases, J lost 9 bases, and 10 bases stayed unmatched. CDR3 length equals 16 residues. Germline V gives CDR1 LNHNV, CDR2 YYDKDF (reference sequence). CDR3 in DNA: TGTGCCACCAGCAGAGATCGGGGACAGGACGGAGCGCCCCAGCATTTT. Amino acids: CATSRDRGQDGAPQHF.

This clonotype was picked up many times. The V gene is TRBV5-1, the J gene TRBJ1-1, with 7 bases aligning to TRBD1. CDR1 and CDR2 from the germline V gene are SGHRS and YFSETQ. V gave up 5 bases and J gave up 1 base; unmatched junction bases: 5. The CDR3 totals 14 residues. The CDR3 DNA reads TGCGCCAGCAGTGCCGACAGGGCGAACACTGAAGCTTTCTTT. This translates into CASSADRANTEAFF. The full variable domain, its missing parts supplied by reference TRBV5-1 and TRBJ1-1, is KAGVTQTPRYLIKTRGQQVTLSCSPISGHRSVSWYQQTPGQGLQFLFEYFSETQRNKGNFPGRFSGRQFSNSRSEMNVSTLELGDSALYLCASSADRANTEAFFGQGTRLTVV.

V usage is TRBV28 and J usage is TRBJ1-1, with a weak D call TRBD1 (6 bases). CDR1 and CDR2 from the germline V gene are MDHEN and SYDVKM. The CDR3 length is 15 residues. V was shortened by 8 bases and J by 2 bases, with 18 bases between the two germline ends. The CDR3 nucleotides read TGTGCCAGCGTTGGCGGGGGGGCGGGAAACACTGAAGCTTTCTTT. It codes for CASVGGGAGNTEAFF.

There are a few counts of this clonotype. This chain joins TRBV2 and TRBJ2-5, with D possibly TRBD2 on 7 matching bases. CDR3 length equals 16 residues. V shed 5 bases and J shed 3 bases, with 19 bases lying between them. From germline, CDR1 is SNHLY and CDR2 FYNNEI. CDR3 sequence reads: CASSYPIQGGEETQYF. The CDR3, as DNA: TGTGCCAGCAGTTATCCCATACAGGGAGGGGAAGAGACCCAGTACTTC. The whole variable domain, remainder taken from reference TRBV2 and TRBJ2-5, is EPEVTQTPSHQVTQMGQEVILRCVPISNHLYFYWYRQILGQKVEFLVSFYNNEISEKSEIFDDQFSVERPDGSNFTLKIRSTKLEDSAMYFCASSYPIQGGEETQYFGPGTRLLVL.

This clonotype turned up a few times. The rearrangement joins TRBV18 to TRBJ2-3; D may correspond to TRBD1 or TRBD2 (6 bases each). V dropped 1 base and J dropped 5 bases, with 13 bases sitting between them. The CDR3 loop spans 15 amino acids. The germline V gene has CDR1 KGHSH and CDR2 LQKENI. The CDR3 DNA reads TGTGCCAGCTCACCACTAGGGGGGCATCAAGATACGCAGTATTTT. Amino acid sequence: CASSPLGGHQDTQYF.

This clonotype was picked up a small number of times. The chain has TRBV7-2 and TRBJ2-1; TRBD2 matches 10 bases. CDR1 and CDR2 (germline): SGHTA, FQGNSA. The CDR3 consists of 15 residues. The ends lost 5 bases at V and 10 bases at J; junction bases unmatched: 11. In DNA form, the CDR3 reads TGTGCCAGCAGCCTCGCGGAGCGGGGGGGCCTGGAGCAGTTCTTC. Amino acids: CASSLAERGGLEQFF.

J is TRBJ2-7 and V is TRBV15; 8 positions match TRBD1. Per the germline V gene, CDR1 is LNHNV and CDR2 is YYDKDF (reference sequence). The CDR3 runs 14 residues. J gave up 3 bases and V 5 bases, and 6 bases lay outside the gene matches. CDR3 nucleotides: TGTGCCACCAGCCCCGGGACAGGTGGCTACGAGCAGTACTTC. This encodes CATSPGTGGYEQYF.

This clonotype was recorded at least ten times. A junction boundary mismatches the germline segment, possibly from a read error. This sequence joins TRBV7-9 and TRBJ2-1, with 10 bases identical to TRBD2. CDR1 and CDR2 from the germline V gene are SEHNR and FQNEAQ (reference sequence). The CDR3 is 15 residues long. Here the CDR3 DNA reads TGTGCCAGCAGGTTAGCGGGGGGCTCCTACAATGAGCAGTTCTTC. Amino acid sequence: CASRLAGGSYNEQFF.

This clonotype was detected only a few times. The V call is TRBV20-1, the J call TRBJ2-7; 7 nucleotides align to TRBD1. This CDR3 spans 13 amino acids. Unmatched junction bases numbered 5, after V lost 3 bases and J lost 3 bases. Germline V CDR1 and CDR2: DFQATT, SNEGSKA (reference sequence). The CDR3 DNA reads as TGCAGTGCTAGGGACAGGAGGATCTACGAGCAGTACTTC. Amino acids: CSARDRRIYEQYF.

The chain is built from TRBV7-3 and TRBJ2-2; tentatively, D is TRBD2 (5 bases). V was trimmed by 5 bases and J by 7 bases, leaving 11 bases between them. This CDR3 is built from 13 residues. The V gene's germline CDR1 is SGHTA and CDR2 FQGTGA. The CDR3 loop reads CASSAYAGGELFF. The DNA of the CDR3 is TGTGCCAGCAGCGCCTACGCGGGCGGGGAGCTGTTTTTT. The full variable domain, its missing parts supplied by reference TRBV7-3 and TRBJ2-2, is GAGVSQTPSNKVTEKGKYVELRCDPISGHTALYWYRQSLGQGPEFLIYFQGTGAADDSGLPNDRFFAVRPEGSVSTLKIQRTERGDSAVYLCASSAYAGGELFFGEGSRLTVL.

The chain uses TRBV24-1 and TRBJ2-1; no firm D call. This CDR3 has 15 residues. V was clipped by 0 bases and J by 8 bases, with 13 bases between them. CDR1 KGHDR and CDR2 SFDVKD come from the germline V gene. The CDR3 DNA follows: TGTGCCACCAGTGATTTGCACGGAACTGGGGATGAGCAGTTCTTC. This codes for CATSDLHGTGDEQFF.

This clonotype was seen only a few times. The chain recombines TRBV15 with TRBJ1-3, with D hard to call. The CDR3 covers 13 residues. The V and J ends lost 5 bases and 3 bases respectively, with 8 bases between them. The germline V gene has CDR1 LNHNV and CDR2 YYDKDF (reference sequence). The CDR3 reads CATSLKSGNTIYF. In nucleotides, the CDR3 is TGTGCCACCAGCCTTAAAAGTGGAAACACCATATATTTT.

This chain joins TRBV19 and TRBJ1-1; D gene unclear. Trimming removed 4 bases at V and 8 bases at J, with 17 bases between. Germline assignment: CDR1 LNHDA and CDR2 SQIVND (reference sequence). There are 14 residues in the CDR3. The chain's CDR3 is CASSSGDGLTEAFF. Written as DNA, the CDR3 is TGTGCCAGTAGTAGTGGCGACGGGCTGACCGAAGCTTTCTTT.

This clonotype occurred many times. The chain uses TRBV20-1 and TRBJ1-2; the match to TRBD1 covers 10 bases. The germline CDR1 and CDR2 sequences are DFQATT and SNEGSKA (reference sequence). V was clipped by 2 bases and J by 7 bases; unmatched bases: 10. The CDR3 sequence is 15 residues long. This CDR3 reads CSARPWTGGIGGYTF. CDR3 sequence (DNA): TGCAGTGCTAGACCTTGGACAGGGGGAATCGGTGGCTACACCTTC.

This clonotype showed up many times. This sequence joins TRBV6-4 and TRBJ1-5; possibly TRBD1 for D (5 bases). CDR3 size: 13 residues. The germline CDR1 and CDR2 sequences are MRHNA and SNTAGT. Trimming cost V 2 bases and J 5 bases, with 7 bases left between them. CDR3 DNA sequence: TGTGCCAGCAGTGACACGGGGGATCAGCCCCAGCATTTT. Amino acids: CASSDTGDQPQHF.

This clonotype was seen only a few times. This chain connects TRBV20-1 to TRBJ2-7, with D perhaps being TRBD1 or TRBD2 (5 bases each). The germline V gene has CDR1 DFQATT and CDR2 SNEGSKA (reference sequence). V lost 7 bases, J lost 4 bases, and 11 bases lay in between. The CDR3 covers 11 residues. The CDR3, as DNA: TGCAGTGGGAGAGGGGAGTACGAGCAGTACTTC. Protein: CSGRGEYEQYF.

This clonotype was observed many times. J is TRBJ2-1 and V is TRBV7-2, with 12 bases identical to TRBD2. CDR3 length: 17 residues. V gave up 2 bases and J gave up 4 bases; unmatched junction bases: 6. Germline CDR1 and CDR2: SGHTA and FQGNSA. The CDR3 region is CASSLWPSGGVYNEQFF. In nucleotides, the CDR3 is TGTGCCAGCAGCTTATGGCCTAGCGGGGGGGTTTACAATGAGCAGTTCTTC.

The sample holds a few counts of this clonotype. V usage is TRBV6-1 and J usage is TRBJ2-7, with 10 bases aligning to TRBD1. Per the germline V gene, CDR1 is MNHNS and CDR2 is SASEGT. The CDR3 runs 15 residues. The J segment lost 6 bases and the V segment lost 2 bases, leaving 7 bases of the junction unmatched. In DNA form, the CDR3 reads TGTGCCAGCAGTGAACCGGGACAGGGGCCCTCCGAGCAGTACGTC. It encodes CASSEPGQGPSEQYV.

This clonotype has more than one count but fewer than ten. This sequence joins TRBV12-3 or TRBV12-4 and TRBJ2-2, with D tentatively TRBD1 (6 bases). V was cut by 7 bases and J by 5 bases, with 11 bases left in between. This CDR3 spans 13 amino acids. Written as DNA, the CDR3 is TGTGCCAGCAATAACAGGGAAACCGGGGAGCTGTTTTTT. This sequence encodes CASNNRETGELFF.

J is TRBJ1-5 and V is TRBV6-2 or TRBV6-3; 9 nucleotides match TRBD1. Germline assignment: CDR1 MNHEY and CDR2 SVGEGT. This CDR3 is 20 amino acids long. The V and J ends lost 0 bases and 0 bases, in that order; junction bases with no gene match: 12. CDR3 bases: TGTGCCAGCAGTTACTCGAGAGGACAGGGGTTGGCCTATAGCAATCAGCCCCAGCATTTT. This codes for CASSYSRGQGLAYSNQPQHF.